These 31 T cell receptor beta chains originate from one sample sequenced in a study of blood T cell repertoires in COVID-19. Using immunoSEQ multiplex PCR, the repertoire was profiled, and TCRdb retains in-frame clones only, with some absent. The sample includes under 13,000 clones, approximately 87% of them seen just once. Source material: peripheral blood. The receptors derive from a human donor in a cohort sampled during active COVID-19.

The chain couples TRBV28 to TRBJ1-1; 9 bases line up with TRBD1. J lost 2 bases, V lost 6 bases, and 10 bases had no gene match. Germline V CDR1 and CDR2: MDHEN, SYDVKM. The CDR3 has 16 residues. DNA of the CDR3: TGTGCCAGCAGCCCTAACCGGGGACAGGGTAACACTGAAGCTTTCTTT. Residues: CASSPNRGQGNTEAFF.

In DNA form, the CDR3 reads TGTGCCAGCAGCTTGGGGTCTAGCGGGAGGTCCTCCGGTGGGCAGTTCTTC. Translation: CASSLGSSGRSSGGQFF. The chain employs TRBV7-9 and TRBJ2-1, with 11 bases aligning to TRBD2. The junction had 16 bases not matched to a gene; V was cut back by 3 bases and J by 12 bases. This CDR3 comprises 17 residues. The germline gives CDR1 SEHNR, CDR2 FQNEAQ (reference sequence).

The rearrangement uses TRBV24-1 and TRBJ2-2, with 15 bases fitting TRBD2. Germline V gene data show CDR1 as KGHDR and CDR2 as SFDVKD. Losses at the gene ends were 10 bases for V and 2 bases for J; bases not matched to a gene: 10. There are 18 residues in the CDR3. The CDR3 nucleotides read TGTGCCACTGCAACGGGACTAGCGGGAGGTCCAAACACCGGGGAGCTGTTTTTT. As protein: CATATGLAGGPNTGELFF.

The CDR3 reads CASNNQRGKETQYF. The CDR3 DNA sequence: TGTGCCAGCAACAATCAGCGGGGGAAAGAGACCCAGTACTTC. The rearrangement joins TRBV2 to TRBJ2-5; TRBD2 aligns across 8 bases. Germline V gene sequence: CDR1 SNHLY, CDR2 FYNNEI. The CDR3 has 14 residues. Trimming cost V 7 bases and J 3 bases; bases outside gene matches: 7.

The chain recombines TRBV6-5 with TRBJ2-2; 10 bases match TRBD2. J lost 5 bases, V lost 6 bases, and 3 bases had no gene match. Looked up from germline, CDR1 is MNHEY and CDR2 is SVGAGI. The CDR3 consists of 14 residues. The CDR3 sequence: CASRASGRTGELFF. CDR3 sequence (DNA): TGTGCCAGCAGAGCTAGCGGGAGAACCGGGGAGCTGTTTTTT.

This clone was found a few times. The CDR3 reads CASRRTGGTGELFF. For the CDR3, the DNA is TGTGCCAGCAGGCGGACAGGGGGCACCGGGGAGCTGTTTTTT. This chain connects TRBV6-5 to TRBJ2-2; 10 bases are shared with TRBD1. The CDR3 spans 14 residues. Per germline, CDR1 MNHEY and CDR2 SVGAGI. The J segment lost 4 bases and the V segment lost 6 bases, leaving 2 bases of the junction unmatched.

The chain combines TRBV2 with TRBJ1-6, with a possible D match to TRBD1 (6 bases). The CDR3 loop spans 14 amino acids. The V gene lost 6 bases and the J gene lost 10 bases, with 16 bases spanning the gap. The germline V gene has CDR1 SNHLY and CDR2 FYNNEI. The CDR3 DNA is TGTGCCAGCAGCCTACAGGGCGAGGAGTCACCCCTCCACTTT. As protein: CASSLQGEESPLHF.

The rearrangement links TRBV10-1 to TRBJ2-6; D is unclear. Trimming pared 3 bases from V and 0 bases from J, leaving 6 bases between. This CDR3 region has 15 residues. CDR1 is WNHNN, CDR2 SYGVQD, per germline (reference sequence). CDR3 nucleotides: TGCGCCAGCAGTGACCGAGGCTCTGGGGCCAACGTCCTGACTTTC. It is translated as CASSDRGSGANVLTF.

The chain joins TRBV7-9 to TRBJ1-5, with D perhaps matching TRBD1 (6 bases). Germline V gene lookup returns CDR1 SEHNR and CDR2 FQNEAQ (reference sequence). V was pared by 4 bases and J by 0 bases, with 13 bases between. This CDR3 is built from 16 residues. CDR3 in DNA: TGTGCCAGCAGCTCTGGGAGGGGGGGTAGCAATCAGCCCCAGCATTTT. This codes for CASSSGRGGSNQPQHF. The full variable domain, in which reference TRBV7-9 and TRBJ1-5 provide the parts outside the CDR3, is DTGVSQNPRHKITKRGQNVTFRCDPISEHNRLYWYRQTLGQGPEFLTYFQNEAQLEKSRLLSDRFSAERPKGSFSTLEIQRTEQGDSAMYLCASSSGRGGSNQPQHFGDGTRLSIL.

In DNA, the CDR3 is TGTGCCAGCAGTCCATACGACCCCAGCGGCCAAGAGACCCAGTACTTC. Translation: CASSPYDPSGQETQYF. This rearrangement joins TRBV6-2 or TRBV6-3 to TRBJ2-5; tentative D call: TRBD2 (5 bases). Trimming pared 5 bases from V and 1 base from J, leaving 17 bases between. Germline V lookup: CDR1 MNHEY, CDR2 SVGEGT. The CDR3 loop spans 16 amino acids.

The chain employs TRBV29-1 and TRBJ2-3; D may be TRBD1 (5 bases). Trimming cost V 5 bases and J 6 bases, with 12 bases left between them. The CDR3 runs to 12 residues. Germline CDR1 SQVTM, CDR2 ANQGSEA. CDR3 loop: CSVNPTADTQYF. As DNA, the CDR3 is TGCAGCGTTAATCCGACAGCCGATACGCAGTATTTT.

In nucleotides, the CDR3 is TGTGCCAGCAGTTTACGAGGTGAGACTAGCGGAGTTAATGAGCAGTTCTTC. Encoded protein: CASSLRGETSGVNEQFF. The chain has TRBV27 and TRBJ2-1; 9 bases agree with TRBD2. The CDR3 contains 17 residues. V gave up 2 bases and J gave up 7 bases; unmatched junction bases: 12. Germline CDR1 MNHEY, CDR2 SMNVEV (reference sequence).

This clone appeared a single time. This chain connects TRBV6-5 to TRBJ1-5; 7 nucleotides align to TRBD1. After removal of 6 bases from V and 4 bases from J, the junction contained 3 bases not matched to a gene. This CDR3 is 13 amino acids long. Germline V gene sequence: CDR1 MNHEY, CDR2 SVGAGI. The CDR3 DNA sequence: TGTGCCAGCAGGCGACAGGGTAATCAGCCCCAGCATTTT. Protein sequence: CASRRQGNQPQHF.

The CDR3 DNA sequence: TGTGCCAGCAGTGCTAACAGGGACGACTATGGCTACACCTTC. The encoded protein is CASSANRDDYGYTF. The J gene is TRBJ1-2, the V gene TRBV27, with D perhaps TRBD1 (6 bases). The length of the CDR3 is 14 residues. V lost 5 bases, J lost 3 bases, and 13 bases lay in between. Germline CDR1 is MNHEY and CDR2 is SMNVEV (reference sequence).

This sequence joins TRBV5-4 and TRBJ1-2, with D perhaps matching TRBD1 (5 bases). This CDR3 has 14 amino acids. V was pared by 1 base and J by 4 bases, with 11 bases between. CDR1 is SGHNT and CDR2 is YYREEE in the germline V gene (reference sequence). Here the CDR3 reads CASSLRVGGYGYTF. The CDR3 DNA follows: TGTGCCAGCAGCTTGAGGGTGGGGGGCTATGGCTACACCTTC.

This clone was seen a single time. V usage is TRBV7-9 and J usage is TRBJ2-2; D is undetermined. V was clipped by 3 bases and J by 4 bases, with 6 bases between them. The CDR3 is 13 amino acids. Germline V CDR1 and CDR2: SEHNR, FQNEAQ (reference sequence). The CDR3 is CASSFSSTGELFF. The CDR3 DNA reads TGTGCCAGCAGCTTTTCCAGCACCGGGGAGCTGTTTTTT.

This rearrangement joins TRBV18 to TRBJ2-6; 9 bases are a match to TRBD2. CDR1 and CDR2 (germline): KGHSH, LQKENI. V gave up 4 bases and J gave up 2 bases; unmatched junction bases: 3. This CDR3 spans 16 amino acids. The CDR3 sequence is CASSQRTSAGANVLTF. The CDR3 DNA reads as TGTGCCAGCTCACAACGGACTAGCGCTGGGGCCAACGTCCTGACTTTC.

This clone turned up a few times. The chain combines TRBV11-2 with TRBJ2-3; TRBD2 matches 9 bases. The CDR3 is 18 amino acids. In germline, CDR1 is SGHAT, CDR2 FQNNGV. V dropped 2 bases and J dropped 6; count of bases not matched to a gene: 15. The CDR3, as DNA: TGTGCCAGCAGCTTAATGGGGGGGACTAGCCCGTTTAGGGATACGCAGTATTTT. Its protein is CASSLMGGTSPFRDTQYF.

J is TRBJ2-5 and V is TRBV4-1; TRBD1 matches 9 bases. This CDR3 spans 16 amino acids. Trimming at V came to 3 bases and at J to 5 bases, leaving 10 bases not matched to a gene. Germline assignment: CDR1 MGHRA and CDR2 YSYEKL. CDR3 in amino acids: CASSHHPGQGLETQYF. DNA of the CDR3: TGCGCCAGCAGCCACCACCCGGGACAGGGTTTGGAGACCCAGTACTTC.

This chain connects TRBV28 to TRBJ1-5; the match to TRBD1 covers 8 bases. The germline V gene encodes CDR1 MDHEN and CDR2 SYDVKM. The CDR3 has 16 residues. With V trimmed by 4 bases and J by 4 bases, 9 bases remained unmatched. DNA for the CDR3: TGTGCCAGCAGTTCAACCGCAGGGGGCGGGAATCAGCCCCAGCATTTT. Its translation is CASSSTAGGGNQPQHF. The full variable domain, rest sourced from reference TRBV28 and TRBJ1-5, is DVKVTQSSRYLVKRTGEKVFLECVQDMDHENMFWYRQDPGLGLRLIYFSYDVKMKEKGDIPEGYSVSREKKERFSLILESASTNQTSMYLCASSSTAGGGNQPQHFGDGTRLSIL.

The genes are TRBV6-5 and TRBJ1-4; a weak D match, TRBD1 (5 bases). V dropped 4 bases and J dropped 6 bases, with 12 bases sitting between them. Per the germline V gene, CDR1 is MNHEY and CDR2 is SVGAGI. This CDR3 region has 14 residues. CDR3 protein: CASSFGGMDEKLFF. The CDR3 DNA reads TGTGCCAGCAGTTTTGGGGGGATGGATGAAAAACTGTTTTTT.

As regards this clone: Mismatch with germline at one junction end may stem from a read error. The genes are TRBV7-9 and TRBJ1-4, with D hard to call. The CDR3 extends over 15 amino acids. Per germline, CDR1 SEHNR and CDR2 FQNEAQ (reference sequence). DNA of the CDR3: TGTGCCAGCAGCTTAGGTCTCAGTTTTAATGAAGAACTGTTTTTT. It is translated as CASSLGLSFNEELFF. Full variable domain (missing parts from reference TRBV7-9 and TRBJ1-4): DTGVSQNPRHKITKRGQNVTFRCDPISEHNRLYWYRQTLGQGPEFLTYFQNEAQLEKSRLLSDRFSAERPKGSFSTLEIQRTEQGDSAMYLCASSLGLSFNEELFFGSGTQLSVL.

V and J are TRBV6-1 and TRBJ1-5, with a tentative D call TRBD1 (5 bases). With 0 bases removed from V and 6 bases from J, the gap between germline ends came to 18 bases. Germline V gene lookup returns CDR1 MNHNS and CDR2 SASEGT. The CDR3 has 17 residues. The CDR3 DNA reads TGTGCCAGCAGTGAAGCGAAGACAGCGGGGGTCGGTCAGCCCCAGCATTTT. Its translation: CASSEAKTAGVGQPQHF.

This chain links TRBV28 with TRBJ1-5, with D possibly being TRBD1 (6 bases). Germline V gene sequence: CDR1 MDHEN, CDR2 SYDVKM. The CDR3 spans 16 residues. V was shortened by 5 bases and J by 4 bases, with 18 bases between the two germline ends. Written as DNA, the CDR3 is TGTGCCAGCAGTCCTTCACCTACAGGGCCGAATCAGCCCCAGCATTTT. Protein: CASSPSPTGPNQPQHF. Filled out from reference TRBV28 and TRBJ1-5, the complete variable domain reads DVKVTQSSRYLVKRTGEKVFLECVQDMDHENMFWYRQDPGLGLRLIYFSYDVKMKEKGDIPEGYSVSREKKERFSLILESASTNQTSMYLCASSPSPTGPNQPQHFGDGTRLSIL.

The chain combines TRBV18 with TRBJ1-2, with D possibly TRBD1 on 6 matching bases. Per the germline V gene, CDR1 is KGHSH and CDR2 is LQKENI. The CDR3 is 14 residues long. V lost 6 bases to trimming and J lost 3 bases, with 14 bases between them. CDR3 nucleotides: TGTGCCAGCTCGCAGCAGGGGAGAGACTATGGCTACACCTTC. Translated: CASSQQGRDYGYTF.

The chain is built from TRBV5-1 and TRBJ1-1, with TRBD1 matching over 8 bases. The CDR3 length is 15 residues. Germline loops: CDR1 SGHRS, CDR2 YFSETQ. V lost 0 bases to trimming and J lost 1 base; unmatched junction nucleotides: 2. The CDR3 coding sequence is TGCGCCAGCAGCTTGGGACAGGGGTGGAACACTGAAGCTTTCTTT. It codes for CASSLGQGWNTEAFF.

The CDR3 coding sequence is TGTGCCACCACCACACTAGCGGGACCCTACAATGAGCAGTTCTTC. This codes for CATTTLAGPYNEQFF. The chain links TRBV15 to TRBJ2-1, with 10 positions matching TRBD2. Unmatched junction bases numbered 5, after V lost 7 bases and J lost 2 bases. Germline CDR1 and CDR2: LNHNV and YYDKDF (reference sequence). CDR3 size: 15 residues.

This chain links TRBV19 with TRBJ1-1; possible D gene TRBD1, 5 bases. The CDR3 consists of 13 residues. Trimming shortened V by 10 bases and J by 1 base, and 13 bases separated the two germline ends. Germline values: CDR1 LNHDA, CDR2 SQIVND (reference sequence). The CDR3 sequence is CATLGEGNTEAFF. For the CDR3, the DNA is TGTGCCACCCTAGGGGAAGGGAACACTGAAGCTTTCTTT.

The chain has TRBV18 and TRBJ1-1; 7 nucleotides match TRBD1. Germline lookup yields CDR1 KGHSH and CDR2 LQKENI. With 1 base clipped from V and 1 base from J, the junction kept 6 bases outside the gene matches. This CDR3 spans 16 amino acids. The chain's CDR3 is CASSPQGGQENTEAFF. CDR3 in DNA: TGTGCCAGCTCACCACAGGGTGGACAGGAGAACACTGAAGCTTTCTTT.

Concerning this clone: Other DNA sequences in the same sample also yield this CDR3. The rearrangement links TRBV5-6 to TRBJ1-1; D may be TRBD1 (5 bases). Trimming cost V 2 bases and J 5 bases, with 7 bases left between them. Germline V gene sequence: CDR1 SGHDT, CDR2 YYEEEE. This CDR3 region has 12 residues. Here the CDR3 DNA reads TGTGCCAGCAGCTTACGGGGGACTGAAGCTTTCTTT. Encoded protein: CASSLRGTEAFF.

The genes are TRBV10-3 and TRBJ2-3, with D perhaps TRBD2 (5 bases). Between the trimmed V and J ends, which lost 0 bases and 5 bases, there was a span of 12 bases. CDR3 length: 15 amino acids. Looked up from germline, CDR1 is ENHRY and CDR2 is SYGVKD. The CDR3: CAISESSGLLDTQYF. The CDR3 bases are TGTGCCATCAGTGAGTCGTCTGGACTTTTAGATACGCAGTATTTT.